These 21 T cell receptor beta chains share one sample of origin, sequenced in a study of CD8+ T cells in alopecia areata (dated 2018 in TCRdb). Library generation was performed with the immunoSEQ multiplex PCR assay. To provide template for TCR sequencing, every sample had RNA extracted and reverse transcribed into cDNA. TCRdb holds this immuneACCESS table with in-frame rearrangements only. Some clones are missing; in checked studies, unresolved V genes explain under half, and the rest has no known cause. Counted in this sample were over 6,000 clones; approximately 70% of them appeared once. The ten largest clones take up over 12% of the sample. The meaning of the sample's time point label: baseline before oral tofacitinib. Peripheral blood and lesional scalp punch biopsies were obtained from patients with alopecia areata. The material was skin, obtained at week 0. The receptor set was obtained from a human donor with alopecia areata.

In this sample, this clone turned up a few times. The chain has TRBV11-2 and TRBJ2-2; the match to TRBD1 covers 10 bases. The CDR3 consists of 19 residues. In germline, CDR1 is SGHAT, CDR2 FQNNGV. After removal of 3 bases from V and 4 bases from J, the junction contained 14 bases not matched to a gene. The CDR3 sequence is CASSLYKNRQGAVTGELFF. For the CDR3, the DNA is TGTGCCAGCAGCTTGTATAAGAATAGACAGGGGGCGGTCACCGGGGAGCTGTTTTTT. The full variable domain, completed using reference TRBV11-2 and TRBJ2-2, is EAGVAQSPRYKIIEKRQSVAFWCNPISGHATLYWYQQILGQGPKLLIQFQNNGVVDDSQLPKDRFSAERLKGVDSTLKIQPAKLEDSAVYLCASSLYKNRQGAVTGELFFGEGSRLTVL.

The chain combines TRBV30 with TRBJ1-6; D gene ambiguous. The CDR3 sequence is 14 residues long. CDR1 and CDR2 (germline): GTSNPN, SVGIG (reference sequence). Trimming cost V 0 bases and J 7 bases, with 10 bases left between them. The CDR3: CAWSVPGGNSPLHF. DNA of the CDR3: TGTGCCTGGAGTGTACCCGGCGGCAATTCACCCCTCCACTTT.

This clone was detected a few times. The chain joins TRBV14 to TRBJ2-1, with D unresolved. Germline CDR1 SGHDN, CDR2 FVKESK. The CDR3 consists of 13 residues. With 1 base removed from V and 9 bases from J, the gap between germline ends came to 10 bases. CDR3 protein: CASSQGEVGEQFF. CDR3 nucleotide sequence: TGTGCCAGCAGCCAAGGCGAAGTAGGTGAGCAGTTCTTC.

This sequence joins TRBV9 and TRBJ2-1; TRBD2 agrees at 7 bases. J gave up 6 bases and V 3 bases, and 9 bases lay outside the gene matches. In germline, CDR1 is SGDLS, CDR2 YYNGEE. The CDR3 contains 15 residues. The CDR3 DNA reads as TGTGCCAGCAGCGACCCAGAGCGGGGAGGCAATGAGCAGTTCTTC. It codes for CASSDPERGGNEQFF.

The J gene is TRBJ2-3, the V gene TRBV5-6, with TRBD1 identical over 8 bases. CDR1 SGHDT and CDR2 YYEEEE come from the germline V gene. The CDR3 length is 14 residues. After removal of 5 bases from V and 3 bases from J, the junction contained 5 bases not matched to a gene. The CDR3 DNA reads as TGTGCCAGCAGTGTTCAGGGGGCTACAGATACGCAGTATTTT. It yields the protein CASSVQGATDTQYF. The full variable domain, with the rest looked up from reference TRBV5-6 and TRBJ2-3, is DAGVTQSPTHLIKTRGQQVTLRCSPKSGHDTVSWYQQALGQGPQFIFQYYEEEERQRGNFPDRFSGHQFPNYSSELNVNALLLGDSALYLCASSVQGATDTQYFGPGTRLTVL.

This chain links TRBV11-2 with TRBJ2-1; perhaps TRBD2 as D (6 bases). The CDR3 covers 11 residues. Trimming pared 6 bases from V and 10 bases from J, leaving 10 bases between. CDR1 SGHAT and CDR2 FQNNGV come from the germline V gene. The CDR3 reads CASRYGGEQFF. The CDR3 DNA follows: TGTGCCAGCAGATATGGGGGGGAGCAGTTCTTC.

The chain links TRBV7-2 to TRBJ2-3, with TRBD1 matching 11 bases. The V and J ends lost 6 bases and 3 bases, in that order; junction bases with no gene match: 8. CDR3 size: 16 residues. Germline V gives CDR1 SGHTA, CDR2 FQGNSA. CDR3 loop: CASSFRGQGGTDTQYF. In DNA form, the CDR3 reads TGTGCCAGCAGTTTCCGGGGACAGGGGGGAACAGATACGCAGTATTTT. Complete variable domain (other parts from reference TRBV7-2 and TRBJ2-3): GAGVSQSPSNKVTEKGKDVELRCDPISGHTALYWYRQSLGQGLEFLIYFQGNSAPDKSGLPSDRFSAERTGGSVSTLTIQRTQQEDSAVYLCASSFRGQGGTDTQYFGPGTRLTVL.

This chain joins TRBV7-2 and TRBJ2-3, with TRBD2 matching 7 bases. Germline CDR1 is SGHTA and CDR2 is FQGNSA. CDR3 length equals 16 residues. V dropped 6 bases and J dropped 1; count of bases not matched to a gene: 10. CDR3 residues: CASSRSGGGGTDTQYF. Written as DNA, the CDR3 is TGTGCCAGCAGTAGGTCCGGCGGGGGTGGCACAGATACGCAGTATTTT.

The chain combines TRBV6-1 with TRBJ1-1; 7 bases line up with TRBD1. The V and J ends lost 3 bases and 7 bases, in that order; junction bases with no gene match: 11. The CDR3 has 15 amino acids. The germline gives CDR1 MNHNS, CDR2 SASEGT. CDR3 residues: CASSDGPDRAGEAFF. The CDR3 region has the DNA TGTGCCAGCAGTGACGGGCCAGACAGGGCAGGTGAAGCTTTCTTT.

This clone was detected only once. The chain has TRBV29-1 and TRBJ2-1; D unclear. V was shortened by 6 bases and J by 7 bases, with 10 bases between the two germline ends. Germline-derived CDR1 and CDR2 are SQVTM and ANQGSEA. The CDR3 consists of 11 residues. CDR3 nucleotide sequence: TGCAGCGTGGCCCCCCTTAATGAGCAGTTCTTC. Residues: CSVAPLNEQFF.

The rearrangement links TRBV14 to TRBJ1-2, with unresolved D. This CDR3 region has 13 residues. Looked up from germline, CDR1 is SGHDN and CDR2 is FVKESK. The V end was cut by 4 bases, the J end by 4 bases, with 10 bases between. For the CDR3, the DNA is TGTGCCAGCAGCCCCCTCGGGTTCTATGGCTACACCTTC. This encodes CASSPLGFYGYTF.

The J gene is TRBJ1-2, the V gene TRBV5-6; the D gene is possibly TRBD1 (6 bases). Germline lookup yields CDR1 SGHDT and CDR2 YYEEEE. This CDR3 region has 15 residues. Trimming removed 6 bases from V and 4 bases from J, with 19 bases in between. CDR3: CASTYSGTPIYGYTF. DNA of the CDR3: TGTGCCAGCACGTACTCCGGGACACCTATCTATGGCTACACCTTC.

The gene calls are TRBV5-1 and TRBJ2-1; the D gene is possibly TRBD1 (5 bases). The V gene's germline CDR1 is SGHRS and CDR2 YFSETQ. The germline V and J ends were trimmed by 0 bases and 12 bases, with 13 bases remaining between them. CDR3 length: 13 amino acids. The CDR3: CASSLALGRTQFF. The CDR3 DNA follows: TGCGCCAGCAGCTTGGCCTTGGGGCGAACGCAGTTCTTC. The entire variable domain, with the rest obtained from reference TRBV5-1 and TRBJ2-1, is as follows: KAGVTQTPRYLIKTRGQQVTLSCSPISGHRSVSWYQQTPGQGLQFLFEYFSETQRNKGNFPGRFSGRQFSNSRSEMNVSTLELGDSALYLCASSLALGRTQFFGPGTRLTVL.

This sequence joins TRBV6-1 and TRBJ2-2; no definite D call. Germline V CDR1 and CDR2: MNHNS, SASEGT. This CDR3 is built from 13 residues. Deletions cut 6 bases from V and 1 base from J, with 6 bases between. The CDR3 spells CASRSLNTGELFF. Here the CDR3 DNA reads TGTGCCAGCAGGTCCTTGAACACCGGGGAGCTGTTTTTT.

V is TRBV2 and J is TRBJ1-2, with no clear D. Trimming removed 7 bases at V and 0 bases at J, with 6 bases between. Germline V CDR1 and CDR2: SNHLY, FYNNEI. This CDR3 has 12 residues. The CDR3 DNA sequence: TGTGCCAGCAAGGAGACTAACTATGGCTACACCTTC. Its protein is CASKETNYGYTF.

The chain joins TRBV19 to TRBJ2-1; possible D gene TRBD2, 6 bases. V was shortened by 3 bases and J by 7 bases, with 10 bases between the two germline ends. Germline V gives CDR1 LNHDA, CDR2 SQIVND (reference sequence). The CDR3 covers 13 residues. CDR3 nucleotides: TGTGCCAGTAGTATTCCCGGACTAAATGAGCAGTTCTTC. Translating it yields CASSIPGLNEQFF.

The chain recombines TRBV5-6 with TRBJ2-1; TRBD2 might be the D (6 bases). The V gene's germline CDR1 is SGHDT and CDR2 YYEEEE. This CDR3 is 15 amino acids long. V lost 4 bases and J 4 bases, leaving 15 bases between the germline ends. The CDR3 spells CASSLLTAGYNEQFF. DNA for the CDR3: TGTGCCAGCAGCCTGTTAACGGCGGGGTACAATGAGCAGTTCTTC.

The CDR3 sequence: CASSFSGGAYEQYF. The CDR3 nucleotides read TGTGCCAGCAGTTTTAGCGGGGGGGCCTACGAGCAGTACTTC. The chain has TRBV2 and TRBJ2-7; TRBD2 aligns across 11 bases. V lost 5 bases, J lost 2 bases, and 2 bases stayed unmatched. Germline CDR1 SNHLY, CDR2 FYNNEI. CDR3 length: 14 amino acids.

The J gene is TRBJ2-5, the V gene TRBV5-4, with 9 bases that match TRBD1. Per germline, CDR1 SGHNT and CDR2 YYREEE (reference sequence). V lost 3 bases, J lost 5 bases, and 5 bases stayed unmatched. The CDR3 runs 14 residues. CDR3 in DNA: TGTGCCAGCAGCTCGCGGACAGGGGTCGAGACCCAGTACTTC. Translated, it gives CASSSRTGVETQYF.

The CDR3 coding sequence is TGCGCCAGCAGTGAGCGGGACAGGGGCGGTCAGCCCCAGCATTTT. It encodes CASSERDRGGQPQHF. This rearrangement joins TRBV10-2 to TRBJ1-5; TRBD1 matches 10 bases. The V segment lost 2 bases and the J segment 6 bases; nucleotides outside the gene matches: 4. Germline V gene data show CDR1 as WSHSY and CDR2 as SAAADI. CDR3 length: 15 amino acids.

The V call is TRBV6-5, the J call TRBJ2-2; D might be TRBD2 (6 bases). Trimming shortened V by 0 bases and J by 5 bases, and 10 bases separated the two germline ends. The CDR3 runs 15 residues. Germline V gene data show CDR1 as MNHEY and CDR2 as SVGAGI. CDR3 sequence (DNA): TGTGCCAGCAGTTACTCGTCTAGCGTTACCGGGGAGCTGTTTTTT. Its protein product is CASSYSSSVTGELFF.